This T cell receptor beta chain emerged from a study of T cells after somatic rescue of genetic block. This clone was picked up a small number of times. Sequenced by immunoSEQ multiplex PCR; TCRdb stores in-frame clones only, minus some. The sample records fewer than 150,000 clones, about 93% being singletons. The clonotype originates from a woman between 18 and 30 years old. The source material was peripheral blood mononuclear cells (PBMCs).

CDR3 DNA: TGTGCCAGCAGCTTAGAAGGGGGCCATTCACCCCTCCACTTT. It translates to CASSLEGGHSPLHF. The gene calls are TRBV7-9 and TRBJ1-6; 7 bases are a match to TRBD1. Germline V gives CDR1 SEHNR, CDR2 FQNEAQ (reference sequence). V shed 1 base and J 8 bases; nucleotides not matched to a gene: 2. The CDR3 length is 14 residues.